The rows below give T cell receptor beta chains drawn from one sample of a study of cytomegalovirus exposure and HLA in healthy donors. Here immunoSEQ multiplex PCR was the method, and the copy in TCRdb shows in-frame clones only, minus some. The sample has under 200,000 clones; roughly 80% are singletons. The sample comprised PBMCs. These receptors originate from a male donor in good health and CMV-seropositive. CDR3s include the opening cysteine and the closing phenylalanine or tryptophan. The D gene is left open where the match is weak. Size values are once, few and many counts, or a class for expanded clones, and some rows have none.

D gene	V gene	J gene	clone size	CDR3 protein	CDR3 DNA
TRBD1	TRBV28	TRBJ2-2	few	CASSYPGQGTGELFF	TGTGCCAGCAGTTACCCGGGACAGGGGACCGGGGAGCTGTTTTTT
-	TRBV15	TRBJ2-7	-	CATSRDNSYEQYF	TGTGCCACCAGCAGAGATAACAGCTACGAGCAGTACTTC
TRBD2	TRBV28	TRBJ2-1	-	CASSREGRYNEQFF	TGTGCCAGCAGCCGGGAGGGCCGGTACAATGAGCAGTTCTTC
-	TRBV5-1	TRBJ2-7	-	CASSLPSSYEQYF	TGCGCCAGCAGCTTACCCAGCTCCTACGAGCAGTACTTC
-	TRBV30	TRBJ1-1	-	CAWSPGGRLNTEAFF	TGTGCCTGGAGTCCCGGGGGGAGGTTGAACACTGAAGCTTTCTTT
-	TRBV18	TRBJ1-5	-	CASSPQGLNSNQPQHF	TGTGCCAGCTCACCCCAGGGACTCAATAGCAATCAGCCCCAGCATTTT
TRBD1	TRBV19	TRBJ1-1	-	CASKLGTVNTEAFF	TGTGCCAGTAAACTTGGGACAGTGAACACTGAAGCTTTCTTT
-	TRBV7-9	TRBJ1-1	few	CASSLRDTEAFF	TGTGCCAGCAGCCTCAGGGACACTGAAGCTTTCTTT
-	TRBV7-2	TRBJ2-7	once	CASRGAATYEQYF	TGTGCCAGCAGGGGGGCCGCGACCTACGAGCAGTACTTC
TRBD2	TRBV7-2	TRBJ2-1	once	CASSLKTSGGNEQFF	TGTGCCAGCAGCCTTAAGACTAGCGGGGGGAATGAGCAGTTCTTC
-	TRBV18	TRBJ1-4	-	CASSPRSGSNEKLFF	TGTGCCAGCTCACCCCGCAGCGGCTCTAATGAAAAACTGTTTTTT
TRBD1	TRBV5-5	TRBJ1-1	once	CASSTGQGAVAFF	TGTGCCAGCAGCACAGGACAGGGGGCGGTTGCTTTCTTT
-	TRBV6-5	TRBJ2-2	-	CASSPNTGELFF	TGTGCCAGCAGCCCTAACACCGGGGAGCTGTTTTTT
TRBD1	TRBV13	TRBJ1-3	-	CASSGGQLSGNTIYF	TGTGCCAGCAGCGGGGGACAGCTCTCTGGAAACACCATATATTTT
TRBD1	TRBV10-3	TRBJ1-5	-	CAISAGTDYGQPQHF	TGTGCCATCAGTGCCGGGACAGACTATGGTCAGCCCCAGCATTTT
-	TRBV7-9	TRBJ1-4	-	CASSLQGEKLFF	TGTGCCAGCAGCCTACAGGGAGAAAAACTGTTTTTT
-	TRBV7-2	TRBJ2-1	-	CASSLDPAGGNEQFF	TGTGCCAGCAGCTTAGACCCAGCGGGTGGCAATGAGCAGTTCTTC
-	TRBV6-5	TRBJ2-7	-	CASMIAGSFTYEQYF	TGTGCCAGCATGATTGCGGGGTCTTTTACCTACGAGCAGTACTTC
-	TRBV27	TRBJ2-7	-	CASSDSSYEQYF	TGTGCCAGCTCGGACAGCTCCTACGAGCAGTACTTC
TRBD2	TRBV7-2	TRBJ2-3	-	CASSPGTGGFRGTQYF	TGTGCCAGCAGCCCCGGGACCGGGGGGTTTCGGGGTACGCAGTATTTT
-	TRBV7-6	TRBJ2-7	-	CASSLGGSGAGEQYF	TGTGCCAGCAGCTTAGGGGGGTCAGGGGCAGGCGAGCAGTACTTC
-	TRBV30	TRBJ1-4	-	CAWTRTTNEKLFF	TGTGCCTGGACTAGGACAACGAATGAAAAACTGTTTTTT
TRBD2	TRBV27	TRBJ2-1	-	CASSLFSGGNDNEQFF	TGTGCCAGCAGTTTGTTTAGCGGGGGAAACGACAATGAGCAGTTCTTC
-	TRBV4-1	TRBJ2-7	once	CASSQGSGSSYEQYF	TGCGCCAGCAGCCAAGGAAGTGGGAGCTCCTACGAGCAGTACTTC
-	TRBV5-1	TRBJ2-7	-	CASRRWDEQYF	TGCGCCAGCAGGAGGTGGGACGAGCAGTACTTC
-	TRBV5-1	TRBJ2-3	-	CASSLALRDTQYF	TGCGCCAGCAGCTTGGCCCTCAGGGATACGCAGTATTTT
-	TRBV4-3	TRBJ2-2	-	CASSQDSGGELFF	TGCGCCAGCAGCCAAGATTCAGGCGGGGAGCTGTTTTTT
TRBD1	TRBV19	TRBJ1-2	-	CASSTGQGRNYGYTF	TGTGCCAGTAGTACCGGACAGGGACGTAACTATGGCTACACCTTC
TRBD1	TRBV28	TRBJ2-7	-	CASTRDRGLSEQYF	TGTGCCAGCACCCGTGACAGGGGTCTAAGCGAGCAGTACTTC
-	TRBV18	TRBJ1-5	-	CASSPSQGNNQPQHF	TGTGCCAGCTCACCAAGCCAGGGAAATAATCAGCCCCAGCATTTT
-	TRBV5-5	TRBJ1-1	once	CASSLFTAGGLNTEAFF	TGTGCCAGCAGCTTGTTTACGGCGGGAGGGTTGAACACTGAAGCTTTCTTT
TRBD1	TRBV5-1	TRBJ1-1	-	CASSLRGGQGMNTEAFF	TGCGCCAGCAGCTTGCGAGGGGGACAGGGTATGAACACTGAAGCTTTCTTT
TRBD1	TRBV7-8	TRBJ1-5	-	CASSSPSGTGASNQPQHF	TGTGCCAGCAGCTCCCCTTCCGGGACAGGGGCGAGCAATCAGCCCCAGCATTTT